What follows are 28 T cell receptor beta chains derived from one specimen sequenced in a study of shared clonotypes between healthy human individuals. TCRdb's copy holds only in-frame clones and misses some; the assay was immunoSEQ multiplex PCR. The sample holds over a million clones, under 80% seen once. Sequencing input: memory CD4+ T cells sorted from blood. Subset here: CD45RA-negative fraction. All receptors derive from a man between 18 and 29 years old in good health.

The genes are TRBV7-2 and TRBJ2-7; no clear D gene. Trimming removed 5 bases from V and 2 bases from J, with 4 bases in between. The CDR3 runs to 11 residues. Germline CDR1 is SGHTA and CDR2 is FQGNSA. The DNA of the CDR3 is TGTGCCAGCAGCCCGACCTACGAGCAGTACTTC. Its protein is CASSPTYEQYF.

The chain links TRBV11-1 to TRBJ2-7, with TRBD2 identical over 8 bases. J was trimmed by 1 base and V by 5 bases; bases with no gene match: 7. CDR1 and CDR2 (germline): SGHAT, FQDESV (reference sequence). This CDR3 has 15 amino acids. CDR3 nucleotides: TGTGCCAGCAGCCAAGGACTAGCCGTTTCCTACGAGCAGTACTTC. It yields the protein CASSQGLAVSYEQYF.

Only one count was recorded for this clone. V gene TRBV10-3 combines with J gene TRBJ2-2, with 10 bases matching TRBD1. The CDR3 loop spans 14 amino acids. With 8 bases clipped from V and 4 bases from J, the junction kept 4 bases outside the gene matches. Germline V gene sequence: CDR1 ENHRY, CDR2 SYGVKD. In DNA form, the CDR3 reads TGTGCCATCGTAAGACAGGGGGCCACCGGGGAGCTGTTTTTT. It translates to CAIVRQGATGELFF.

The chain joins TRBV2 to TRBJ2-7, with TRBD1 matching 10 bases. CDR1 SNHLY and CDR2 FYNNEI come from the germline V gene. The CDR3 has 11 amino acids. Losses at the gene ends were 4 bases for V and 12 bases for J; bases not matched to a gene: 3. This CDR3 reads CASSVRDRGYF. DNA of the CDR3: TGTGCCAGCAGTGTCCGGGACAGGGGGTACTTC.

In regard to this clone: This likely reflects a read error, since a far larger clone is one base away. The V gene is TRBV18, the J gene TRBJ1-5, with a tentative D call TRBD1 (6 bases). Trimming pared 2 bases from V and 2 bases from J, leaving 10 bases between. The CDR3 has 15 amino acids. Germline V gives CDR1 KGHSH, CDR2 LQKENI. The CDR3 protein is CASSPDGGGNQPQHF. The CDR3 nucleotides read TGTGCCAGCTCACCAGACGGGGGCGGCAATCAGCCCCAGCATTTT.

This rearrangement joins TRBV5-4 to TRBJ1-4; D not resolved. V was pared by 0 bases and J by 8 bases, with 11 bases between. This CDR3 has 14 residues. Germline V gene sequence: CDR1 SGHNT, CDR2 YYREEE (reference sequence). The chain's CDR3 is CASSLEWGREKLFF. The CDR3 DNA is TGTGCCAGCAGCTTGGAGTGGGGAAGGGAAAAACTGTTTTTT.

In this sample, this clone turned up a few times. Distinct nucleotide sequences in the sample also encode this CDR3. The chain joins TRBV7-2 to TRBJ2-7; D remains ambiguous. CDR1 and CDR2 (germline): SGHTA, FQGNSA. The length of the CDR3 is 12 residues. V lost 5 bases and J lost 0, with 5 bases in between. CDR3 residues: CASSPSSYEQYF. The CDR3, as DNA: TGTGCCAGCAGCCCCAGCTCCTACGAGCAGTACTTC. Variable domain in full (rest from reference TRBV7-2 and TRBJ2-7): GAGVSQSPSNKVTEKGKDVELRCDPISGHTALYWYRQSLGQGLEFLIYFQGNSAPDKSGLPSDRFSAERTGGSVSTLTIQRTQQEDSAVYLCASSPSSYEQYFGPGTRLTVT.

The V call is TRBV10-3, the J call TRBJ2-1; 11 bases are shared with TRBD2. The CDR3 has 15 amino acids. With V trimmed by 6 bases and J by 6 bases, 7 bases remained unmatched. CDR1 is ENHRY and CDR2 is SYGVKD in the germline V gene. CDR3 region: CAIRDSGGGSNEQFF. As DNA, the CDR3 is TGTGCCATCAGGGATAGCGGGGGGGGATCCAATGAGCAGTTCTTC.

The chain uses TRBV11-2 and TRBJ1-1; D is ambiguous. The CDR3 is 15 amino acids. V was cut by 2 bases and J by 6 bases, with 16 bases left in between. CDR1 is SGHAT, CDR2 FQNNGV, per germline. CDR3 amino acids: CASSLSHPSSAEAFF. The CDR3 DNA sequence: TGTGCCAGCAGCTTATCACATCCCTCCTCAGCTGAAGCTTTCTTT.

V and J are TRBV6-1 and TRBJ2-1; perhaps TRBD2 as D (6 bases). In germline, CDR1 is MNHNS, CDR2 SASEGT. The CDR3 is 13 amino acids. Between the trimmed V and J ends, which lost 0 bases and 6 bases, there was a span of 6 bases. The DNA of the CDR3 is TGTGCCAGCAGTGAAGCGGGGGGCAATGAGCAGTTCTTC. Translated: CASSEAGGNEQFF.

This clone was counted a single time. Other DNA sequences of this sample code for an identical CDR3. V usage is TRBV11-2 and J usage is TRBJ2-7; D is ambiguous. Germline V gene sequence: CDR1 SGHAT, CDR2 FQNNGV. This CDR3 has 13 amino acids. V dropped 5 bases and J dropped 2 bases, with 10 bases sitting between them. The CDR3: CASSLGRTYEQYF. CDR3 bases: TGTGCCAGCAGCCTAGGGCGAACCTACGAGCAGTACTTC.

The chain combines TRBV2 with TRBJ2-6; 9 bases are a match to TRBD1. Germline V gene data show CDR1 as SNHLY and CDR2 as FYNNEI. The CDR3 is made up of 18 amino acids. V dropped 6 bases and J dropped 3; count of bases not matched to a gene: 12. This chain's CDR3 is CASSPTGGVGYGANVLTF. In DNA, the CDR3 is TGTGCCAGCAGCCCTACAGGGGGCGTAGGCTATGGGGCCAACGTCCTGACTTTC.

In this sample, this clone turned up a few times. The V call is TRBV30, the J call TRBJ1-2; D ambiguous. Germline values: CDR1 GTSNPN, CDR2 SVGIG (reference sequence). V dropped 0 bases and J dropped 8 bases, with 16 bases sitting between them. The CDR3 covers 14 residues. CDR3 bases: TGTGCCTGGAGTGTACTGGTCGGGATAGGGGGCTACACCTTC. The encoded protein is CAWSVLVGIGGYTF. Full variable domain (outside the CDR3, taken from reference TRBV30 and TRBJ1-2): SQTIHQWPATLVQPVGSPLSLECTVEGTSNPNLYWYRQAAGRGLQLLFYSVGIGQISSEVPQNLSASRPQDRQFILSSKKLLLSDSGFYLCAWSVLVGIGGYTFGSGTRLTVV.

V and J are TRBV6-6 and TRBJ1-2; the D is unclear. The CDR3 is 13 residues long. V dropped 5 bases and J dropped 4 bases, with 11 bases sitting between them. The V gene's germline CDR1 is MNHNY and CDR2 SVGAGI (reference sequence). CDR3 in amino acids: CASSRTPFYGYTF. CDR3 DNA sequence: TGTGCCAGCAGTCGAACTCCCTTCTATGGCTACACCTTC.

The rearrangement uses TRBV28 and TRBJ1-4, with 10 nucleotides matching TRBD1. In germline, CDR1 is MDHEN, CDR2 SYDVKM. CDR3 length equals 16 residues. J lost 8 bases, V lost 6 bases, and 12 bases had no gene match. CDR3 in DNA: TGTGCCAGCAGAGGGACAGGGGAGTCGTTCGGGGAAAAACTGTTTTTT. Its protein product is CASRGTGESFGEKLFF.

The chain has TRBV5-6 and TRBJ2-5; perhaps TRBD1 as D (5 bases). The germline CDR1 and CDR2 sequences are SGHDT and YYEEEE. This CDR3 region has 11 residues. Deletions cut 7 bases from V and 5 bases from J, with 9 bases between. Written as DNA, the CDR3 is TGTGCCAGCCGGAAGGGGGAGACCCAGTACTTC. Its translation is CASRKGETQYF.

The V call is TRBV7-2, the J call TRBJ2-7, with 10 bases fitting TRBD1. CDR1 is SGHTA and CDR2 is FQGNSA in the germline V gene. V was clipped by 1 base and J by 2 bases; unmatched bases: 2. CDR3 length equals 15 residues. Here the CDR3 DNA reads TGTGCCAGCAGCTTAGGACAGGGGGCCACCTACGAGCAGTACTTC. Protein sequence: CASSLGQGATYEQYF.

This clone was seen only a few times. The chain carries TRBV12-1 and TRBJ2-1; the table's D call of TRBD2 was not tested on the DNA. TRBV12-1 is recorded as a pseudogene. The CDR3 totals 14 residues. DNA for the CDR3: TGTGCCAGCAGATTGCGCAAGGCTAGCATGCGGAAGTTCTTC. Its translation is CASRLRKASMRKFF.

This sequence joins TRBV30 and TRBJ2-7; D perhaps matches TRBD1 (6 bases). Germline V gene data show CDR1 as GTSNPN and CDR2 as SVGIG (reference sequence). Deletions cut 2 bases from V and 3 bases from J, with 14 bases between. There are 14 residues in the CDR3. The CDR3: CAWSPRGIRYEQYF. CDR3 bases: TGTGCCTGGAGTCCCAGGGGAATACGCTACGAGCAGTACTTC.

This clone was observed a single time. This sequence joins TRBV10-3 and TRBJ2-4, with 9 positions matching TRBD1. CDR3 length: 14 residues. The V and J ends lost 6 bases and 6 bases, in that order; junction bases with no gene match: 6. Germline-derived CDR1 and CDR2 are ENHRY and SYGVKD. CDR3 bases: TGTGCCATCAGCACCACAGGGGGCAGAAACATTCAGTACTTC. Amino acid sequence: CAISTTGGRNIQYF.

This chain joins TRBV5-1 and TRBJ2-1; 7 bases are a match to TRBD2. V dropped 6 bases and J dropped 7; count of bases not matched to a gene: 10. Germline CDR1 is SGHRS and CDR2 is YFSETQ. The CDR3 has 14 residues. The CDR3 protein is CASKLAGDSNEQFF. The CDR3 region has the DNA TGCGCCAGCAAACTGGCGGGAGATAGTAATGAGCAGTTCTTC. Looking up the rest from reference TRBV5-1 and TRBJ2-1 gives the full variable domain: KAGVTQTPRYLIKTRGQQVTLSCSPISGHRSVSWYQQTPGQGLQFLFEYFSETQRNKGNFPGRFSGRQFSNSRSEMNVSTLELGDSALYLCASKLAGDSNEQFFGPGTRLTVL.

Notes on this clone: One base away lies a much larger clone, so this may be a sequencing read error. Other DNA sequences in the same sample also yield this CDR3. The CDR3 DNA sequence: TGTGCCAGCTCTTCGGGGGCTGGTTATGAGCAGTACTTC. This encodes CASSSGAGYEQYF. This sequence joins TRBV18 and TRBJ2-7, with D perhaps given as TRBD1 or TRBD2 (6 bases each). The V gene lost 6 bases and the J gene lost 7 bases, with 16 bases spanning the gap. The CDR3 sequence is 13 residues long. From germline, CDR1 is KGHSH and CDR2 LQKENI.

V gene TRBV15 combines with J gene TRBJ1-1; D not certain. The V and J ends lost 0 bases and 1 base respectively, with 6 bases between them. The germline V gene has CDR1 LNHNV and CDR2 YYDKDF (reference sequence). CDR3 length: 14 amino acids. CDR3 coding DNA: TGTGCCACCAGCAGAGATCGGGCGAACACTGAAGCTTTCTTT. Protein product: CATSRDRANTEAFF.

This chain uses TRBV5-1 with TRBJ2-5; 9 bases line up with TRBD2. The CDR3 is 12 amino acids. The V and J ends lost 6 bases and 5 bases, in that order; junction bases with no gene match: 2. Germline values: CDR1 SGHRS, CDR2 YFSETQ. CDR3 DNA sequence: TGCGCCAGCACGGGGACTAGCGAGACCCAGTACTTC. Protein sequence: CASTGTSETQYF.

The chain employs TRBV19 and TRBJ2-2; tentative D call: TRBD2 (5 bases). The CDR3 runs 15 residues. The germline V and J ends were trimmed by 10 bases and 4 bases, with 19 bases remaining between them. From germline, CDR1 is LNHDA and CDR2 SQIVND (reference sequence). The CDR3 DNA follows: TGTGCCACTCAGCCGGCGGGTATGGTCACCGGGGAGCTGTTTTTT. Amino acids: CATQPAGMVTGELFF.

The chain couples TRBV6-1 to TRBJ2-4; D is perhaps TRBD1 (6 bases). CDR3 length: 12 residues. Trimming left V 5 bases short and J 13 bases short, with 15 bases between. Germline V lookup: CDR1 MNHNS, CDR2 SASEGT. The DNA for the CDR3 is TGTGCCAGCAGTTCGGATCAGGGGTCCCAGTACTTC. It is translated as CASSSDQGSQYF.

The V call is TRBV20-1, the J call TRBJ2-3, with D uncertain. Germline V gene sequence: CDR1 DFQATT, CDR2 SNEGSKA (reference sequence). V shed 6 bases and J shed 9 bases, with 13 bases lying between them. The CDR3 length is 11 residues. In nucleotides, the CDR3 is TGCAGTGCCCCCCGGAGCGAAACGCAGTATTTT. Translated, it gives CSAPRSETQYF.

The V and J genes are TRBV2 and TRBJ2-5; D is uncertain. CDR3 length: 15 residues. Germline-derived CDR1 and CDR2 are SNHLY and FYNNEI. With 4 bases removed from V and 0 bases from J, the gap between germline ends came to 12 bases. This chain's CDR3 is CASSARGDYQETQYF. The CDR3 DNA reads as TGTGCCAGCAGTGCGAGAGGCGACTACCAAGAGACCCAGTACTTC.